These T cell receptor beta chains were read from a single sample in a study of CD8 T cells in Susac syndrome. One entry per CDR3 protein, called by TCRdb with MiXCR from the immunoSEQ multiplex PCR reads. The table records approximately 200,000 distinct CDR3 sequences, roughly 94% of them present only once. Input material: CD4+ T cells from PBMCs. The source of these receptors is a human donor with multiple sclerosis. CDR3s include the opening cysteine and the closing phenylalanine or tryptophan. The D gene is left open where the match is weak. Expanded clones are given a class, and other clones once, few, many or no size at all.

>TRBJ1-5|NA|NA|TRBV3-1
TGTGCCAGCAGCCAAGGTCAGGTGTTATACAATCAGCCCCAGCATTTT
CASSQGQVLYNQPQHF
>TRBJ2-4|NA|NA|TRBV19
TGTGCCAGTAGTGCCCCGGGTGGCATTCAGTACTTC
CASSAPGGIQYF
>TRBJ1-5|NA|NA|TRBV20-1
TGCAGTGCTAGGGACGGGCCCCAGCAGCCCCAGCATTTT
CSARDGPQQPQHF
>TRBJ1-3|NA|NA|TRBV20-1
TGCAGTGCCAGGACAGCCTCTGGAAACACCATATATTTT
CSARTASGNTIYF
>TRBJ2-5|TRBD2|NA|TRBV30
TGTGCCTGGAGCTCGCGGGGGGTAGAGACCCAGTACTTC
CAWSSRGVETQYF
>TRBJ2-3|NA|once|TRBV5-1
TGCGCCAGCAGCTCAGACGCAGATACGCAGTATTTT
CASSSDADTQYF
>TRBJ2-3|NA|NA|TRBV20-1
TGCAGTGCTAGAGGGGGTAGCGGTCTCGAGGGGCCAGATACGCAGTATTTT
CSARGGSGLEGPDTQYF
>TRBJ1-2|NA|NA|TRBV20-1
TGCAGTGCTAGCCGCGACGGCTTCTATGGCTACACCTTC
CSASRDGFYGYTF
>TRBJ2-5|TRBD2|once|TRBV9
TGTGCCAGCAGCGAGGGACTAGTTCCAGAGACCCAGTACTTC
CASSEGLVPETQYF
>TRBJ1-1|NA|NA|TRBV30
TGTGCCTGGAGCAGACGAAACGCTGAAGCTTTCTTT
CAWSRRNAEAFF
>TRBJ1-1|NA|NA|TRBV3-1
TGTGCCAGCAGCCAAGATATGGGGAGGACTGAAGCTTTCTTT
CASSQDMGRTEAFF
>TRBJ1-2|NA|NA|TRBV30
TGTGCCTGGAGCAAGGACGCCCGTCTCCAACTCAGCTATGGCTACACCTTC
CAWSKDARLQLSYGYTF
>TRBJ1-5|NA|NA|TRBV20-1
TGCAGTGCTAGAGATCTCAGGTATCAGCCCCAGCATTTT
CSARDLRYQPQHF
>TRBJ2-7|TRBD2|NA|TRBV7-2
TGTGCCAGCAGCTTAGTGACTAGCCTCCCTGGGGAGCAGTACTTC
CASSLVTSLPGEQYF
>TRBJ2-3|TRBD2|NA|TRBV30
TGTGCCTGGACACCCGGGACTAGCGGCACAGATACGCAGTATTTT
CAWTPGTSGTDTQYF
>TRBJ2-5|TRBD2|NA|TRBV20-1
TGCAGTGCCCCGATAGCGGGAAACCAAGAGACCCAGTACTTC
CSAPIAGNQETQYF
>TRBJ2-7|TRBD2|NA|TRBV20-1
TGCAGTGCCGAAACGGGGGGAAACTACGAGCAGTACTTC
CSAETGGNYEQYF
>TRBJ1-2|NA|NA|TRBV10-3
TGTGCCATCAGTGAGATGAGGGATGGCTACACCTTC
CAISEMRDGYTF
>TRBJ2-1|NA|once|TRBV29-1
TGCAGCGTCGACGTCTACGGATACAATGAGCAGTTCTTC
CSVDVYGYNEQFF
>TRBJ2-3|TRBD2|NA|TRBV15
TGTGCCACCAGCAGAGAGTCTAGCGGGGGGCCAGATACGCAGTATTTT
CATSRESSGGPDTQYF
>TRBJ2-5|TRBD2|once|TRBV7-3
TGTGCCAGCAGCTTAACCCTAGCGGGGGGACAAGAGACCCAGTACTTC
CASSLTLAGGQETQYF
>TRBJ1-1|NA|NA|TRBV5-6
TGTGCCAGCAGCTTAAGCAAGGGCCAGGGGTACACTGAAGCTTTCTTT
CASSLSKGQGYTEAFF
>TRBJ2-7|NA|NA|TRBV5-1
TGCGCCAGCAGCTTACAGGGTACCTACGAGCAGTACTTC
CASSLQGTYEQYF
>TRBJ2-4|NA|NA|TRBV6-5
TGTGCCAGCAGTTACCCCGGGGAGGGGGTAGAGAATCTAGCCAAAAACATTCAGTACTTC
CASSYPGEGVENLAKNIQYF
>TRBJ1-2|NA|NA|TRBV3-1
TGTGCCAGCAGCCCGGGCGTGGGGACCTTCTATGGCTACACCTTC
CASSPGVGTFYGYTF
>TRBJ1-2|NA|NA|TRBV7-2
TGTGCCAGCAGCTTAGGCAGACCCTCTCTCTCGGGTGGCTACACCTTC
CASSLGRPSLSGGYTF
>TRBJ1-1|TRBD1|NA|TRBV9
TGTGCCAGCAGCGCGACGACAGGGGACACTGAAGCTTTCTTT
CASSATTGDTEAFF
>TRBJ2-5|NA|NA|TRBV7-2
TGTGCCAGCAGCTTAGGGCTAGCTCAAGAGACCCAGTACTTC
CASSLGLAQETQYF
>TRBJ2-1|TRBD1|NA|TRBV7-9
TGTGCCAGCAGCCCGTGGGACAGGGCGCTTACCAATGAGCAGTTCTTC
CASSPWDRALTNEQFF
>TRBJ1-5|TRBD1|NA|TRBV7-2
TGTGCCAGCAGCGAGACAGGGGGCTATCAGCCCCAGCATTTT
CASSETGGYQPQHF
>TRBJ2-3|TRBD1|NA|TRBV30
TGTGCCTGGAGCCGGGACAGGTACACAGATACGCAGTATTTT
CAWSRDRYTDTQYF
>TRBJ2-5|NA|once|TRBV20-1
TGCAGTGCCCCTTGGAGGGGAGAGACCCAGTACTTC
CSAPWRGETQYF
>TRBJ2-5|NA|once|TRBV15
TGTGCCACCAGCAGAGATTGGAGCGAGACCCAGTACTTC
CATSRDWSETQYF
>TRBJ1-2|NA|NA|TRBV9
TGTGCCAGCAGCGTTCTCCTTGGACCCTATGGCTACACCTTC
CASSVLLGPYGYTF
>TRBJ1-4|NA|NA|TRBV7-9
TGTGCCAGCAGCCCTACCGCCGAGGAAAAACTGTTTTTT
CASSPTAEEKLFF
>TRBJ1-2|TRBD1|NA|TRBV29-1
TGCAGCGTTGACAGGGGGCGACCGTATGGCTACACCTTC
CSVDRGRPYGYTF
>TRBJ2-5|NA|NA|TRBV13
TGTGCCAGCAGCCGACGGGCCAGACCGAGAGTCCAAGAGACCCAGTACTTC
CASSRRARPRVQETQYF
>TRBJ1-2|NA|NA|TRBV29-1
TGCAGCGTTGAAGATCTTGGCAGGGGACCTACCTACACCTTC
CSVEDLGRGPTYTF
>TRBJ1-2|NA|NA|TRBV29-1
TGCAGCGTTGAAGATAACAGGGTGGGATATGGCTACACCTTC
CSVEDNRVGYGYTF
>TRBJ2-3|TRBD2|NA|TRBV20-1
TGCAGTGCTAGCACTAGCGGGTGGGGTACGCAGTATTTT
CSASTSGWGTQYF
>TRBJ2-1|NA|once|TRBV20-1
TGCAGTGCTAGTGGGGTAGCGTCCTACAATGAGCAGTTCTTC
CSASGVASYNEQFF
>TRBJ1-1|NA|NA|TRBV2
TGTGCCAGCAGTTTTGGGGATATGAACACTGAAGCTTTCTTT
CASSFGDMNTEAFF
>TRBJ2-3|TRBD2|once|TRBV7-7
TGTGCTAGCAGCTCTCCTCCCGGGACTAGCGGGAGTTTCACAGATACGCAGTATTTT
CASSSPPGTSGSFTDTQYF
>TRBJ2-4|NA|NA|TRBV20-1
TGCAGTGCCCCCCTTCTAGCCAAAAACATTCAGTACTTC
CSAPLLAKNIQYF
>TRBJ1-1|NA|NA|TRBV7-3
TGTGCCAGCAGCCCCCGCGGAGGGATGGACACTGAAGCTTTCTTT
CASSPRGGMDTEAFF
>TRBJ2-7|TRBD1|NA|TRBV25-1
TGTGCCAGCAGTGAGACAGGGGTCCCACCTTTTTTCGACGAGCAGTACTTC
CASSETGVPPFFDEQYF
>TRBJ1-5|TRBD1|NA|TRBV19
TGTGCCAGTAGTGGGACAGGGGGCAATCAGCCCCAGCATTTT
CASSGTGGNQPQHF
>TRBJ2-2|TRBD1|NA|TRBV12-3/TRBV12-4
TGTGCCAGCAGTTTAAGGGACAGGCCCACCGGGGAGCTGTTTTTT
CASSLRDRPTGELFF
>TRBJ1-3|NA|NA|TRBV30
TGTGCCTGGGGGGCGGATAATGCTGGAAACACCATATATTTT
CAWGADNAGNTIYF
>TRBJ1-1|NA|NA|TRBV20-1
TGCAGTGCGTGCTGTCCCGTGAACACTGAAGCTTTCTTT
CSACCPVNTEAFF
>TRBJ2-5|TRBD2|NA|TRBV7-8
TGTGCCAGCAGCTTCACGGGGGGGTTCGAGACCCAGTACTTC
CASSFTGGFETQYF
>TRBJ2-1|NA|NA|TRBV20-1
TGCAGTGCTAGAGATCCGGGGTCGAGCTCCTACAATGAGCAGTTCTTC
CSARDPGSSSYNEQFF
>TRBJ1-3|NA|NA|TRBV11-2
TGTGCCAGCAGCTTGACCGGGACAAACATCCCCTCTGGAAACACCATATATTTT
CASSLTGTNIPSGNTIYF
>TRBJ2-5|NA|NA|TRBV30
TGTGCCTGGAGTGTACATCCCCAAGAGACCCAGTACTTC
CAWSVHPQETQYF
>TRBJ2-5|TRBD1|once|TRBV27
TGTGCCAGCAGTTTATCCGGGACAGGGGGCATGGAGACCCAGTACTTC
CASSLSGTGGMETQYF
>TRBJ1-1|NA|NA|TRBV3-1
TGTGCCAGCAGCCTCGGTGCGGGGACTGAAGCTTTCTTT
CASSLGAGTEAFF
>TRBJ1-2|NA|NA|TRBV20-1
TGCAGTGCCAAGAACTATGGCTACACCTTC
CSAKNYGYTF
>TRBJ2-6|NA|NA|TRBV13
TGTGCCAGCAGCTTAGGCGACGGCTCGGGGGCCAACGTCCTGACTTTC
CASSLGDGSGANVLTF
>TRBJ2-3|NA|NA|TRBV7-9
TGTGCCATACATTCATCTAGCACAGATACGCAGTATTTT
CAIHSSSTDTQYF